The T cell receptor (beta chain) under discussion was sequenced for a study of molecular identifiers for immune sequencing clone quantification. The study's findings and limits: In CMV-specific effectors, clones above 20 copies held over 99% of molecules; naive, under 1%.

Preparation of the bulk TCR libraries relied on previously described methods and listed TCR primers. Each CDR3 protein gets one entry after TCRdb re-called the PCR reads with MiXCR. The sample contains more than 550,000 distinct CDR3 sequences, 25% of which appear only once. Concerning this clonotype: Its antigen is undetermined.

This CDR3 contains 17 residues. The germline gives CDR1 DFQATT, CDR2 SNEGSKA (reference sequence). Trimming removed 3 bases from V and 3 bases from J; junction bases left unmatched: 6. The chain recombines TRBV20-1 with TRBJ2-6, with 12 bases fitting TRBD1. This TCR was recovered from a human donor in good health. Some libraries in this study had Jurkat cell RNA spiked in. Material: naive CD8+ T cells from blood, with Jurkat cell RNA spiked in. The subset is: FACS-sorted CD8+CD4-CCR7+CD45RA+ naive T cells. As DNA, the CDR3 is TGCAGTGCTAGCGGGGGACAGGGGGCCTATGGGGCCAACGTCCTGACTTTC. This translates into CSASGGQGAYGANVLTF.